A selection of T cell receptor beta chains follows, all from one sample in a study of T cells in Graves' hyperthyroidism and ophthalmopathy. TCRdb recomputed calls from the multiplex PCR reads with MiXCR, one row per CDR3 protein. The sample shows about 840,000 distinct CDR3 sequences, 38% of them seen only once. The sequenced sample consisted of blood. All receptors derive from a young man with Graves' hyperthyroidism. The CDR3 runs from the conserved cysteine through the conserved F or W. Each record gives: J gene, V gene, clone size, CDR3 length, D gene, CDR3 DNA, CDR3 protein. D genes are given only for firm matches. Size values are once, few and many counts, or a class for expanded clones, and some rows have none.

J: TRBJ2-2
V: TRBV12-3/TRBV12-4
size: -
length: 14
D: -
DNA: TGTGCCAGCACCTCACTTGGGGTAGCCGGGGAGCTGTTTTTT
CDR3: CASTSLGVAGELFF

J: TRBJ1-5
V: TRBV4-2
size: -
length: 16
D: -
DNA: TGTGCCAGCAGCCAAGATCTGGTTAACCGTAATCAGCCCCAGCATTTT
CDR3: CASSQDLVNRNQPQHF

J: TRBJ1-5
V: TRBV7-9
size: -
length: 19
D: -
DNA: TGTGCCAGCAGCCCGGAGGGAGGGGGGCGTATCTACCTAAATCAGCCCCAGCATTTT
CDR3: CASSPEGGGRIYLNQPQHF

J: TRBJ2-6
V: TRBV11-2
size: -
length: 13
D: TRBD2
DNA: TGTGCCAGCAGCTTTAGCGGGACCAACGTCCTGACTTTC
CDR3: CASSFSGTNVLTF

J: TRBJ1-1
V: TRBV7-9
size: -
length: 12
D: -
DNA: TGTGCCAGCAGCCTCCTAGATGGGGAGGCTTTCTTT
CDR3: CASSLLDGEAFF

J: TRBJ2-1
V: TRBV2
size: -
length: 14
D: -
DNA: TGTGCCAGCAGATGGGAGGGGGCGGGCAATGAGCAGTTCTTC
CDR3: CASRWEGAGNEQFF

J: TRBJ1-1
V: TRBV5-1
size: few
length: 14
D: -
DNA: TGCGCCAGCAGCTTCTGGGGGGTGAACACTGAAGCTTTCTTT
CDR3: CASSFWGVNTEAFF

J: TRBJ2-5
V: TRBV7-9
size: many
length: 14
D: -
DNA: TGTGCCAGCAGTCCAGAGGCAGGGACCGAGACCCAGTACTTC
CDR3: CASSPEAGTETQYF

J: TRBJ1-1
V: TRBV11-2
size: -
length: 13
D: -
DNA: TGTGCCAGCAGCTTTAAGTGGAACACTGAAGCTTTCTTT
CDR3: CASSFKWNTEAFF

J: TRBJ2-7
V: TRBV20-1
size: few
length: 13
D: -
DNA: TGCAGTGCTAGACTCAGGGACTCCTACGAGCAGTACTTC
CDR3: CSARLRDSYEQYF

J: TRBJ2-7
V: TRBV27
size: -
length: 14
D: -
DNA: TGTGCCAGCAGTCTCGCCGGGCCTCACTACGAGCAGTACTTC
CDR3: CASSLAGPHYEQYF

J: TRBJ2-5
V: TRBV4-2
size: many
length: 13
D: -
DNA: TGTGCCAGCAGCCAAGGGACAAAAGAGACCCAGTACTTC
CDR3: CASSQGTKETQYF

J: TRBJ1-1
V: TRBV20-1
size: many
length: 12
D: -
DNA: TGCAGTGCGCCCCCAGGTATAACTGAAGCTTTCTTT
CDR3: CSAPPGITEAFF

J: TRBJ1-2
V: TRBV5-4
size: many
length: 13
D: TRBD1
DNA: TGTGCCAGCAGCGACGGGACAGGGGGCGGCTACACCTTC
CDR3: CASSDGTGGGYTF

J: TRBJ2-3
V: TRBV2
size: few
length: 13
D: TRBD1
DNA: TGTGCCAGCGGAGGGACAGGGTCAGATACGCAGTATTTT
CDR3: CASGGTGSDTQYF

J: TRBJ2-5
V: TRBV4-1
size: many
length: 17
D: TRBD2
DNA: TGCGCCAGCAGCCAACGTGGACTAGCGGGGGGACGAGAGACCCAGTACTTC
CDR3: CASSQRGLAGGRETQYF

J: TRBJ2-7
V: TRBV7-6
size: -
length: 16
D: TRBD1
DNA: TGTGCCAGCAGCTTAGATGCCGGGACAGGGCACTACGAGCAGTACTTC
CDR3: CASSLDAGTGHYEQYF

J: TRBJ1-5
V: TRBV7-6
size: many
length: 15
D: -
DNA: TGTGCCAGCAGCTTAGTTGCCGGGTTAAATCAGCCCCAGCATTTT
CDR3: CASSLVAGLNQPQHF

J: TRBJ1-5
V: TRBV12-3/TRBV12-4
size: -
length: 14
D: -
DNA: TGTGCCAGCAACTCCGGGACCCGCAATCAGCCCCAGCATTTT
CDR3: CASNSGTRNQPQHF

J: TRBJ1-1
V: TRBV5-1
size: -
length: 13
D: -
DNA: TGCGCCAGCAGCTTACAGAGGGATACTGAAGCTTTCTTT
CDR3: CASSLQRDTEAFF

J: TRBJ2-6
V: TRBV11-2
size: many
length: 15
D: -
DNA: TGTGCCAGCAGCTTAGCCCTCTCTGGGGCCAACGTCCTGACTTTC
CDR3: CASSLALSGANVLTF

J: TRBJ1-1
V: TRBV10-3
size: -
length: 14
D: -
DNA: TGTGCCAGCAGTTACACCGAGGACAGTACCGAAGCTTTCTTT
CDR3: CASSYTEDSTEAFF

J: TRBJ1-6
V: TRBV5-1
size: few
length: 15
D: TRBD1
DNA: TGCGCCAGCAGGACCACAGGGGGCGCGTCTTCACCCCTCCACTTT
CDR3: CASRTTGGASSPLHF

J: TRBJ2-7
V: TRBV7-2
size: few
length: 14
D: TRBD1
DNA: TGTGCCAGCAGCCACGGACAGGGAATTAAGGAGCAGTACTTC
CDR3: CASSHGQGIKEQYF

J: TRBJ2-7
V: TRBV7-9
size: -
length: 15
D: -
DNA: TGTGCCAGCAGCTTACGTCGGGGTGGTGAGGACGAGCAGTACTTC
CDR3: CASSLRRGGEDEQYF

J: TRBJ1-1
V: TRBV2
size: -
length: 17
D: -
DNA: TGTGCCAGCAGTCCAAATAGCCCGGGACATTTCCACACTGAAGCTTTCTTT
CDR3: CASSPNSPGHFHTEAFF

J: TRBJ2-7
V: TRBV7-9
size: -
length: 15
D: -
DNA: TGTGCCAGCAGCCCGCCTATCTATGGGTCCTACGAGCAGTACTTC
CDR3: CASSPPIYGSYEQYF

J: TRBJ1-1
V: TRBV2
size: many
length: 12
D: -
DNA: TGTGCCAGCAGACGAACGCCGGGGGAAGCTTTCTTT
CDR3: CASRRTPGEAFF

J: TRBJ1-5
V: TRBV7-9
size: many
length: 14
D: -
DNA: TGTGCCAGCAGCATGTCCACAGGGAATCAGCCCCAGCATTTT
CDR3: CASSMSTGNQPQHF

J: TRBJ2-5
V: TRBV7-8
size: -
length: 19
D: -
DNA: TGTGCCAGCAGCCCAAAGGCGCGAACAGGGGTTATGGCGGGAGCCCCCCAGTACTTC
CDR3: CASSPKARTGVMAGAPQYF

J: TRBJ1-2
V: TRBV6-5
size: few
length: 14
D: -
DNA: TGTGCCAGCAGTTACTCGAAAGGGGCCTATGGCTACACCTTC
CDR3: CASSYSKGAYGYTF

J: TRBJ2-7
V: TRBV5-1
size: -
length: 16
D: -
DNA: TGCGCCAGCAGCTTGGTCCGGGACCCCTTCTCCTACGAGCAGTACTTC
CDR3: CASSLVRDPFSYEQYF

J: TRBJ2-2
V: TRBV2
size: few
length: 13
D: -
DNA: TGTGCCAGCAGTCGCCGTCTCACCGGGGAGCTGTTTTTT
CDR3: CASSRRLTGELFF

J: TRBJ1-2
V: TRBV11-2
size: -
length: 16
D: TRBD1
DNA: TGTGCCAGCAGCCGGGACAGGGGCGCTTTCGGCGGTGGCTACACCTTC
CDR3: CASSRDRGAFGGGYTF

J: TRBJ2-5
V: TRBV5-4
size: -
length: 13
D: -
DNA: TGTGCCAGCAGCTTGGTTTCGTCCGAGACCCAGTACTTC
CDR3: CASSLVSSETQYF

J: TRBJ2-2
V: TRBV2
size: few
length: 15
D: TRBD2
DNA: TGTGCCAGCATCGGACTAGCGGGGGGGTCCGGGGAGCTGTTTTTT
CDR3: CASIGLAGGSGELFF

J: TRBJ1-5
V: TRBV28
size: many
length: 12
D: -
DNA: TGTGCCAGCAGTATATCCGCCGCGGTAGAACATTTT
CDR3: CASSISAAVEHF

J: TRBJ2-7
V: TRBV25-1
size: -
length: 16
D: TRBD2
DNA: TGTGCCAGCTACATCGGGGTCGGGACTAGCGGCTACGAGCAGTACTTC
CDR3: CASYIGVGTSGYEQYF

J: TRBJ2-7
V: TRBV16
size: -
length: 16
D: TRBD2
DNA: TGTGCCAGCAGCCTCGACTTGACTAGCGGGGCCTACGAGCAGTACTTC
CDR3: CASSLDLTSGAYEQYF

J: TRBJ1-5
V: TRBV2
size: many
length: 15
D: TRBD1
DNA: TGTGCCAGCAGTTGGGACAGGGTGATGGGTCAGCCCCAGCATTTT
CDR3: CASSWDRVMGQPQHF

J: TRBJ2-5
V: TRBV7-6
size: once
length: 14
D: -
DNA: TGTGCCAGCAGTTTTTGGGGACCGCAAGAGACCCAGTACTTC
CDR3: CASSFWGPQETQYF

J: TRBJ1-5
V: TRBV7-2
size: few
length: 16
D: TRBD1
DNA: TGTGCCAGCAGCTTAGCTTCAGGGGGCGGGTATCAGCCCCAGCATTTT
CDR3: CASSLASGGGYQPQHF

J: TRBJ1-1
V: TRBV9
size: many
length: 13
D: -
DNA: TGTGCCAGCAGCGGAGGGAGCCGGGATGAAGCTTTCTTT
CDR3: CASSGGSRDEAFF

J: TRBJ1-4
V: TRBV2
size: many
length: 15
D: -
DNA: TGTGCCAGCAGGCCAAGGGGAGGCTTAAATGAAAAACTGTTTTTT
CDR3: CASRPRGGLNEKLFF

J: TRBJ1-1
V: TRBV10-3
size: many
length: 13
D: -
DNA: TGTGCCATCAGCCCTGACGGACAAAGCGAAGCTTTCTTT
CDR3: CAISPDGQSEAFF